The present TCR beta chain was sequenced within a study of cytomegalovirus exposure and HLA in healthy donors. Study-level results: There were 150 to 200 TCR beta chains listed as cytomegalovirus-associated. The dataset shows that most TCR sequences were rare, while some public TCRs occurred in many donors.

As for this clone: The target antigen is unknown.

Trimming took 0 bases from V and 9 from J, leaving 9 bases between them. The germline V gene has CDR1 LNHNV and CDR2 YYDKDF (reference sequence). This CDR3 region has 13 residues. The repertoire was sequenced with immunoSEQ multiplex PCR; TCRdb's copy has only in-frame clones and lacks some. The top ten clones hold approximately 2% of a sample with some 84,000 clones, roughly 93% of them seen once. This receptor was taken from a man aged 25 to 40 in good health and CMV-seronegative. The chain carries TRBV15 and TRBJ2-1; D is ambiguous. Source material: PBMCs. The CDR3 nucleotides read TGTGCCACCAGCAGAGATCCCTCGGGTGAGCAGTTCTTC. The encoded protein is CATSRDPSGEQFF. Complete variable domain (other parts from reference TRBV15 and TRBJ2-1): DAMVIQNPRYQVTQFGKPVTLSCSQTLNHNVMYWYQQKSSQAPKLLFHYYDKDFNNEADTPDNFQSRRPNTSFCFLDIRSPGLGDTAMYLCATSRDPSGEQFFGPGTRLTVL.